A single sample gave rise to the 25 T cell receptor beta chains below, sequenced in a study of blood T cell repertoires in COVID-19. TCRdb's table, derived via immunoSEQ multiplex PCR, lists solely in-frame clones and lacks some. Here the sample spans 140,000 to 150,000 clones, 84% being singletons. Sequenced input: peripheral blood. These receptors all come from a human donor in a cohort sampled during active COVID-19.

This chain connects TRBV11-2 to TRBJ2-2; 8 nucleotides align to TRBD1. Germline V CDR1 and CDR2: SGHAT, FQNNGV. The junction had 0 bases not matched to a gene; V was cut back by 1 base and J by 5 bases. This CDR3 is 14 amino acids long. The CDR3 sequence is CASSLGTGTGELFF. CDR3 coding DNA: TGTGCCAGCAGCTTAGGGACAGGGACCGGGGAGCTGTTTTTT.

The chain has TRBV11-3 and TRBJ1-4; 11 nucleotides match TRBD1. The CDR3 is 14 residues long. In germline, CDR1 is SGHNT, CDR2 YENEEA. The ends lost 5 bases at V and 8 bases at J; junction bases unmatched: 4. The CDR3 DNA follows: TGTGCCAGCAGCCCCGGGACAGGGGGAGAAAAACTGTTTTTT. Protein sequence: CASSPGTGGEKLFF.

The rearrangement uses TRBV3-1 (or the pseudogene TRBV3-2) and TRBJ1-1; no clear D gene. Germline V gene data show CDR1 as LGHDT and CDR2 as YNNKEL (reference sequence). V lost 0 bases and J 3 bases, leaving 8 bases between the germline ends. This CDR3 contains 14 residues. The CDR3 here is CASSQEPTYTEAFF. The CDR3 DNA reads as TGTGCCAGCAGCCAAGAGCCTACGTACACTGAAGCTTTCTTT.

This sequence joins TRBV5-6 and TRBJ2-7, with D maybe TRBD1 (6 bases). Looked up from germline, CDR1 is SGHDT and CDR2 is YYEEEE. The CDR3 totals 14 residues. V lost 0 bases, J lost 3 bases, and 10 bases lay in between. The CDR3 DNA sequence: TGTGCCAGCAGCTTGGAGGGGGTTGACTACGAGCAGTACTTC. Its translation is CASSLEGVDYEQYF.

The CDR3: CSASRQAGYGYTF. CDR3 nucleotide sequence: TGCAGTGCTAGTCGACAGGCCGGCTATGGCTACACCTTC. This rearrangement joins TRBV20-1 to TRBJ1-2, with D perhaps TRBD1 (6 bases). The germline gives CDR1 DFQATT, CDR2 SNEGSKA (reference sequence). The CDR3 sequence is 13 residues long. V was pared by 3 bases and J by 4 bases, with 12 bases between.

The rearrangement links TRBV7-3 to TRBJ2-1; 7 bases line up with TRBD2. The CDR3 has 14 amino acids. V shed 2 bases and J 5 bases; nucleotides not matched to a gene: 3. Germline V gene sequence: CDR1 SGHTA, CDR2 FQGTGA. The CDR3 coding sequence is TGTGCCAGCAGCTTAGCGGGAGCGGACAATGAGCAGTTCTTC. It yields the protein CASSLAGADNEQFF.

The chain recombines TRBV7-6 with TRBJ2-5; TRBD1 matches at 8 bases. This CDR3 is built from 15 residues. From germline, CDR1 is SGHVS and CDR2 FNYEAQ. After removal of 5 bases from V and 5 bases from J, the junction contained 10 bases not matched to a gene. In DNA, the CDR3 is TGTGCCAGCAGCCCCCGTAGGACAGGGCAGGAGACCCAGTACTTC. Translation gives CASSPRRTGQETQYF.

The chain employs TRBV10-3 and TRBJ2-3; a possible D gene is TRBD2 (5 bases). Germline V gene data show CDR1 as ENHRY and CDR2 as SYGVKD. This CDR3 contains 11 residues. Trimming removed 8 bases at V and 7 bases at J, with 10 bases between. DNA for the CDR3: TGTGCCATCGGCGGAGGTCATACGCAGTATTTT. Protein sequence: CAIGGGHTQYF.

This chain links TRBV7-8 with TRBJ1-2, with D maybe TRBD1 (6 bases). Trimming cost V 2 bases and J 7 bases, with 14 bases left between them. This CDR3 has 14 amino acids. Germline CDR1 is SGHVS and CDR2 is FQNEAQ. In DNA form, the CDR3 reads TGTGCCAGCAGCTTAACAGAACAGGGTTCTGGCTACACCTTC. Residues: CASSLTEQGSGYTF.

The CDR3 DNA is TGTGCCAGCAGCGCCGGGTTGAACACTGAAGCTTTCTTT. Translated, it gives CASSAGLNTEAFF. This chain joins TRBV9 and TRBJ1-1; D is unclear. The V end lost 3 bases, the J end lost 0 bases, and 6 bases lay between the germline ends. Germline V gives CDR1 SGDLS, CDR2 YYNGEE. This CDR3 region has 13 residues.

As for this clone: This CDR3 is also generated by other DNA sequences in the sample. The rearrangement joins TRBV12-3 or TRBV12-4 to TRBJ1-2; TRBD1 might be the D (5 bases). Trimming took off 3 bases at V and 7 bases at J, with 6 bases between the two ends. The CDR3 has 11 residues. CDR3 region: CASSLGGGYTF. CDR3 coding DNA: TGTGCCAGCAGTTTGGGGGGTGGCTACACCTTC.

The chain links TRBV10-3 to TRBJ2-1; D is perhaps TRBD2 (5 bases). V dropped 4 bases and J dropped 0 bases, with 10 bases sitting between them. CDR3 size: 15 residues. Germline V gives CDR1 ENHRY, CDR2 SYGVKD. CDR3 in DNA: TGTGCCATCAGTGGGGAGACTAACTCCTACAATGAGCAGTTCTTC. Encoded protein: CAISGETNSYNEQFF.

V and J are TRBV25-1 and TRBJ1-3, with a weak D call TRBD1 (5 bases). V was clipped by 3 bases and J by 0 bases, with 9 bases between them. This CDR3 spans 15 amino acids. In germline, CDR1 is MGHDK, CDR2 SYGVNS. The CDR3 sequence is CASSEQGLSGNTIYF. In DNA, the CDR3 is TGTGCCAGCAGTGAGCAGGGCCTCTCTGGAAACACCATATATTTT.

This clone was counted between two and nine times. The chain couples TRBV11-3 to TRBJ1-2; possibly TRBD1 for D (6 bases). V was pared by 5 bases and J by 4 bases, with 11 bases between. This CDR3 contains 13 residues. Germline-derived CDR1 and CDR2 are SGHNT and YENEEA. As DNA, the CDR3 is TGTGCCAGCAGCCCCAGGGGCCTCTATGGCTACACCTTC. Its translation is CASSPRGLYGYTF. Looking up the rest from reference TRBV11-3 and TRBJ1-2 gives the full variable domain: EAGVVQSPRYKIIEKKQPVAFWCNPISGHNTLYWYLQNLGQGPELLIRYENEEAVDDSQLPKDRFSAERLKGVDSTLKIQPAELGDSAVYLCASSPRGLYGYTFGSGTRLTVV.

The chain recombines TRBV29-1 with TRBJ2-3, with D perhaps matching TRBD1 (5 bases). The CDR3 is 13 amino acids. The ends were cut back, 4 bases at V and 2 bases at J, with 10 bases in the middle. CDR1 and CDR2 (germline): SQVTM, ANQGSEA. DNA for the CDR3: TGCAGCGTTGCTGGACACATCACAGATACGCAGTATTTT. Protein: CSVAGHITDTQYF.

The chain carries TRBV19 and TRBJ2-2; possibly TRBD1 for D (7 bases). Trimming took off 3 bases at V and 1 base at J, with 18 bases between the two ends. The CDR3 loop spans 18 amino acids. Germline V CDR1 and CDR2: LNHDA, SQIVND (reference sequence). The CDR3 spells CASSIRFRQGGNTGELFF. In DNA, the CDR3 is TGTGCCAGTAGTATCCGGTTTAGACAGGGAGGGAACACCGGGGAGCTGTTTTTT.

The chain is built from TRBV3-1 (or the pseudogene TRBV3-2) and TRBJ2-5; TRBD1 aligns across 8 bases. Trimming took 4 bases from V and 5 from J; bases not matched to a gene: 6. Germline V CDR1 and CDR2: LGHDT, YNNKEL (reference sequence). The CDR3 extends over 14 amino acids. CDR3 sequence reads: CASSRRGRGETQYF. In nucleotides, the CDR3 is TGTGCCAGCAGCCGCAGGGGGCGTGGGGAGACCCAGTACTTC.

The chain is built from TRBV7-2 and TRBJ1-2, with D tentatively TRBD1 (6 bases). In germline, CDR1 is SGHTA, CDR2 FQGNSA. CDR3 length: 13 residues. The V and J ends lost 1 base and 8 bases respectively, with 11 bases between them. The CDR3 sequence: CASSLDPGQGYTF. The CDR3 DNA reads TGTGCCAGCAGCTTAGACCCGGGACAAGGCTACACCTTC.

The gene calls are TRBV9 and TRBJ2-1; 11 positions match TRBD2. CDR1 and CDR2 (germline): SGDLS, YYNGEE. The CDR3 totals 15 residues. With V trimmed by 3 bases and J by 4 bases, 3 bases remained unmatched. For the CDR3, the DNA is TGTGCCAGCAGCGCTAGCGGGGGGAATTACAATGAGCAGTTCTTC. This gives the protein CASSASGGNYNEQFF.

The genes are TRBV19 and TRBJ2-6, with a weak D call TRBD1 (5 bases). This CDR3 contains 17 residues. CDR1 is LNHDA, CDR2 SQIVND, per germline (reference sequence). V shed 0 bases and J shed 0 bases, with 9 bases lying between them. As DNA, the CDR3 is TGTGCCAGTAGTATAGAGGACACCTACTCTGGGGCCAACGTCCTGACTTTC. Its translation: CASSIEDTYSGANVLTF.

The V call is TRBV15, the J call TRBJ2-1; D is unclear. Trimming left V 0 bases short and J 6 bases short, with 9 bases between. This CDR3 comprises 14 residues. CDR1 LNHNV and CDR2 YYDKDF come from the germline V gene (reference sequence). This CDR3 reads CATSREVAPNEQFF. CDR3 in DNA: TGTGCCACCAGCAGAGAGGTTGCGCCCAATGAGCAGTTCTTC.

CDR3 protein: CASSRVSGLNPPGANVLTF. The CDR3 DNA follows: TGTGCCAGCTCACGAGTTTCCGGTCTCAACCCCCCTGGGGCCAACGTCCTGACTTTC. The V and J genes are TRBV18 and TRBJ2-6; D is unclear. Trimming left V 4 bases short and J 2 bases short, with 21 bases between. Germline lookup yields CDR1 KGHSH and CDR2 LQKENI. This CDR3 is 19 amino acids long.

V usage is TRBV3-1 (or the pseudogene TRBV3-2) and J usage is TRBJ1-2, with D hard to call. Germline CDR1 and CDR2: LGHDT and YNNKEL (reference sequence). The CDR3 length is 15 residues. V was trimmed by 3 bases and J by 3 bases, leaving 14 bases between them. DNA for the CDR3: TGTGCCAGCAGCCAGAAGGCCCCCGGGTACTATGGCTACACCTTC. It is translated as CASSQKAPGYYGYTF.

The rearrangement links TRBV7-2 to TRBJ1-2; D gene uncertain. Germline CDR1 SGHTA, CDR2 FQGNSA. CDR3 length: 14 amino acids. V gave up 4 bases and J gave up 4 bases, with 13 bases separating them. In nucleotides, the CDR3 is TGTGCCAGCAGCTCAACTACTACGTCCTATGGCTACACCTTC. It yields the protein CASSSTTTSYGYTF.

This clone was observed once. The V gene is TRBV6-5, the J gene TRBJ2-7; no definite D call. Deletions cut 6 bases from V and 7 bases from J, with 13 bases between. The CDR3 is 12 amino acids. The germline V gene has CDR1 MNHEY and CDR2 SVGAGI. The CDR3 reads CASSLRSREQYV. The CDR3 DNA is TGTGCCAGCAGCCTCCGGTCTAGGGAGCAGTACGTC.